One and the same sample provided the 26 T cell receptor beta chains below, sequenced in a study of blood T cell repertoires in COVID-19. Libraries were prepared by immunoSEQ multiplex PCR; TCRdb keeps only in-frame clonotypes and omits some of them. The sample comprises approximately 140,000 clones, just over 85% of which are singletons, and approximately 1.4% rests with the top ten. Sequencing was carried out using peripheral blood. The receptors come from an older woman with acute or convalescent COVID-19.

This clone came up once. The V and J genes are TRBV29-1 and TRBJ1-1; unclear D gene. The CDR3 consists of 11 residues. V was clipped by 7 bases and J by 3 bases, with 9 bases between them. Germline lookup yields CDR1 SQVTM and CDR2 ANQGSEA. CDR3 protein: CSGFGDTEAFF. The CDR3 DNA follows: TGCAGCGGATTCGGGGACACTGAAGCTTTCTTT.

The chain has TRBV7-9 and TRBJ2-1, with a possible D match to TRBD1 (6 bases). V was clipped by 5 bases and J by 0 bases, with 14 bases between them. This CDR3 region has 16 residues. Germline V gives CDR1 SEHNR, CDR2 FQNEAQ (reference sequence). This CDR3 is CASSANTGSSYNEQFF. The CDR3 DNA reads TGTGCCAGCAGCGCCAACACAGGGAGCTCCTACAATGAGCAGTTCTTC.

The CDR3 spells CASSDPGQGSGANVLTF. The CDR3 DNA follows: TGTGCCAGCAGTGACCCGGGACAGGGTTCTGGGGCCAACGTCCTGACTTTC. V usage is TRBV27 and J usage is TRBJ2-6; TRBD1 aligns across 9 bases. Trimming cost V 5 bases and J 1 base; bases outside gene matches: 6. The CDR3 is 17 amino acids. CDR1 and CDR2 from the germline V gene are MNHEY and SMNVEV (reference sequence).

V and J are TRBV6-1 and TRBJ1-1; 7 bases agree with TRBD1. There are 15 residues in the CDR3. Germline CDR1 MNHNS, CDR2 SASEGT. V trimming: 3 bases; J trimming: 4 bases; junction bases outside the gene matches: 8. The CDR3, as DNA: TGTGCCAGCAGTGATGAGGGGGCTATGGGCACTGAAGCTTTCTTT. It yields the protein CASSDEGAMGTEAFF.

The chain has TRBV28 and TRBJ2-7; 10 bases match TRBD1. Germline V gene sequence: CDR1 MDHEN, CDR2 SYDVKM. The CDR3 loop spans 14 amino acids. Germline trimming cut 7 bases from V and 4 bases from J; bases unmatched to any gene: 7. This chain's CDR3 is CASNSGTGAYEQYF. CDR3 DNA: TGTGCCAGCAACTCCGGGACAGGGGCGTACGAGCAGTACTTC.

CDR3 in amino acids: CASSFGGAYNEQFF. The DNA for the CDR3 is TGTGCCAGCAGCTTCGGGGGGGCCTACAATGAGCAGTTCTTC. The chain employs TRBV13 and TRBJ2-1; the match to TRBD2 covers 8 bases. After removal of 3 bases from V and 2 bases from J, the junction contained 0 bases not matched to a gene. This CDR3 spans 14 amino acids. Germline assignment: CDR1 PRHDT and CDR2 FYEKMQ (reference sequence).

J is TRBJ1-1 and V is TRBV4-1; D is perhaps TRBD1 (6 bases). V was trimmed by 3 bases and J by 4 bases, leaving 12 bases between them. This CDR3 is built from 14 residues. In germline, CDR1 is MGHRA, CDR2 YSYEKL. The CDR3 bases are TGCGCCAGCAGCCAGGTGGGGGCTCCCACTGAAGCTTTCTTT. As protein: CASSQVGAPTEAFF.

V gene TRBV19 combines with J gene TRBJ1-2; D not resolved. CDR3 size: 12 residues. Trimming left V 7 bases short and J 4 bases short, with 10 bases between. Germline CDR1 is LNHDA and CDR2 is SQIVND (reference sequence). The CDR3 is CASKEQIYGYTF. The CDR3 DNA is TGTGCCAGTAAGGAACAGATCTATGGCTACACCTTC.

The V gene is TRBV7-2, the J gene TRBJ2-1; D perhaps matches TRBD2 (5 bases). V lost 1 base and J lost 6, with 10 bases in between. This CDR3 is 14 amino acids long. Germline-derived CDR1 and CDR2 are SGHTA and FQGNSA. CDR3 sequence reads: CASSLEPTINEQFF. The CDR3 DNA is TGTGCCAGCAGCTTAGAACCGACTATCAATGAGCAGTTCTTC.

The chain couples TRBV10-3 to TRBJ2-4, with TRBD2 as a possible D gene (5 bases). The germline V gene has CDR1 ENHRY and CDR2 SYGVKD. The ends were cut back, 8 bases at V and 3 bases at J, with 8 bases in the middle. The CDR3 is made up of 12 amino acids. CDR3 sequence: CAIEGDKNIQYF. CDR3 in DNA: TGTGCCATCGAGGGAGACAAAAACATTCAGTACTTC.

The V call is TRBV6-5, the J call TRBJ2-5; 7 bases fit TRBD2. Germline CDR1 is MNHEY and CDR2 is SVGAGI. After removal of 9 bases from V and 1 base from J, the junction contained 5 bases not matched to a gene. CDR3 length: 13 residues. The CDR3 nucleotides are TGTGCCAGTGCTAGCGGAGGCCAAGAGACCCAGTACTTC. Translating gives CASASGGQETQYF.

The chain is built from TRBV7-3 and TRBJ1-1; 9 positions match TRBD1. Germline-derived CDR1 and CDR2 are SGHTA and FQGTGA. The CDR3 extends over 16 amino acids. V was pared by 5 bases and J by 2 bases, with 9 bases of the junction left unmatched. The CDR3 DNA follows: TGTGCCAGCAGCGCCGGGACAGGGAGTGGAAACACTGAAGCTTTCTTT. Translating gives CASSAGTGSGNTEAFF.

This chain links TRBV7-6 with TRBJ1-1; 7 bases fit TRBD1. V shed 2 bases, J shed 1 base, and the junction held 10 bases outside the gene matches. Germline CDR1 reads SGHVS; CDR2 reads FNYEAQ. This CDR3 comprises 17 residues. CDR3 DNA: TGTGCCAGCAGCTTACGCGCCCCGACAGGGCAGAACACTGAAGCTTTCTTT. Translation: CASSLRAPTGQNTEAFF.

The chain recombines TRBV6-2 or TRBV6-3 with TRBJ2-1; 7 nucleotides match TRBD2. This CDR3 is 14 amino acids long. With 0 bases clipped from V and 10 bases from J, the junction kept 6 bases outside the gene matches. Germline-derived CDR1 and CDR2 are MNHEY and SVGEGT. The CDR3 bases are TGTGCCAGCAGTTACTCCTGGCTAGCGGACGAGCAGTTCTTC. Residues: CASSYSWLADEQFF.

This chain joins TRBV27 and TRBJ2-1; D is possibly TRBD1 (5 bases). Looked up from germline, CDR1 is MNHEY and CDR2 is SMNVEV (reference sequence). The CDR3 is 13 residues long. With 4 bases removed from V and 4 bases from J, the gap between germline ends came to 8 bases. The CDR3 loop is CASSSTAYNEQFF. CDR3 bases: TGTGCCAGCAGTTCGACAGCGTACAATGAGCAGTTCTTC.

J is TRBJ2-2 and V is TRBV5-1; possible D gene TRBD2, 5 bases. Germline lookup yields CDR1 SGHRS and CDR2 YFSETQ. This CDR3 has 14 residues. Trimming removed 2 bases from V and 3 bases from J, with 8 bases in between. CDR3 residues: CASSFTRDTGELFF. For the CDR3, the DNA is TGCGCCAGCAGCTTCACGAGGGACACCGGGGAGCTGTTTTTT.

This sequence joins TRBV15 and TRBJ1-5; D unclear. The germline V gene has CDR1 LNHNV and CDR2 YYDKDF (reference sequence). This CDR3 is 14 amino acids long. V lost 3 bases, J lost 5 bases, and 11 bases lay in between. The CDR3 nucleotides read TGTGCCACCAGCAGGGATTTCCGGGATCAGCCCCAGCATTTT. It encodes CATSRDFRDQPQHF. The full variable domain, in which reference TRBV15 and TRBJ1-5 provide the parts outside the CDR3, is DAMVIQNPRYQVTQFGKPVTLSCSQTLNHNVMYWYQQKSSQAPKLLFHYYDKDFNNEADTPDNFQSRRPNTSFCFLDIRSPGLGDTAMYLCATSRDFRDQPQHFGDGTRLSIL.

The chain combines TRBV6-6 with TRBJ1-3, with 8 nucleotides matching TRBD1. Germline V lookup: CDR1 MNHNY, CDR2 SVGAGI (reference sequence). Losses at the gene ends were 2 bases for V and 3 bases for J; bases not matched to a gene: 6. The CDR3 is made up of 16 amino acids. The CDR3 region is CASSYTTGAGGNTIYF. DNA of the CDR3: TGTGCCAGCAGTTACACGACAGGGGCAGGTGGAAACACCATATATTTT.

The chain has TRBV7-3 and TRBJ2-1; D may be TRBD2 (5 bases). Per germline, CDR1 SGHTA and CDR2 FQGTGA. Trimming stripped 0 bases from V and 8 bases from J, with 8 bases between. The CDR3 sequence is 13 residues long. DNA of the CDR3: TGTGCCAGCAGCTTAACGCAGAGGGATGAGCAGTTCTTC. It yields the protein CASSLTQRDEQFF.

This sequence joins TRBV2 and TRBJ1-4; D might be TRBD1 (5 bases). Germline lookup yields CDR1 SNHLY and CDR2 FYNNEI. The CDR3 spans 13 residues. The V and J ends lost 5 bases and 4 bases respectively, with 8 bases between them. CDR3 nucleotides: TGTGCCAGCAGTAGCGACAGTAATGAAAAACTGTTTTTT. This translates into CASSSDSNEKLFF.

The chain couples TRBV19 to TRBJ2-1; 9 positions match TRBD1. Trimming removed 3 bases from V and 9 bases from J; junction bases left unmatched: 12. The CDR3 is made up of 16 amino acids. Germline values: CDR1 LNHDA, CDR2 SQIVND (reference sequence). This chain's CDR3 is CASSMEDRGRSSEQFF. The CDR3 coding sequence is TGTGCCAGTAGTATGGAGGACAGGGGACGTTCATCTGAGCAGTTCTTC.

This clone has only one observation. The J gene is TRBJ2-7, the V gene TRBV4-1; D ambiguous. V was clipped by 4 bases and J by 2 bases, with 9 bases between them. Germline CDR1 and CDR2: MGHRA and YSYEKL. The length of the CDR3 is 13 residues. Here the CDR3 DNA reads TGCGCCAGCAGCCTTAAACTTCCCTACGAGCAGTACTTC. Translating gives CASSLKLPYEQYF.

This clone was detected a few times. V gene TRBV28 combines with J gene TRBJ1-2, with D unclear. Germline V CDR1 and CDR2: MDHEN, SYDVKM. This CDR3 has 14 residues. Trimming took off 6 bases at V and 4 bases at J, with 15 bases between the two ends. In DNA, the CDR3 is TGTGCCAGCAGATCTACCGGTCTACCCTATGGCTACACCTTC. Protein product: CASRSTGLPYGYTF.

The V and J genes are TRBV7-9 and TRBJ2-7, with D possibly matching TRBD2 (6 bases). Germline V gives CDR1 SEHNR, CDR2 FQNEAQ (reference sequence). V lost 3 bases and J 4 bases, leaving 13 bases between the germline ends. CDR3 length equals 14 residues. Here the CDR3 DNA reads TGTGCCAGCAGCTTGGTCCGGGAGCGGTACGAGCAGTACTTC. Translation: CASSLVRERYEQYF.

This clone was counted a few times. J is TRBJ2-7 and V is TRBV28; TRBD2 might be the D (5 bases). CDR1 and CDR2 (germline): MDHEN, SYDVKM. This CDR3 comprises 14 residues. V was cut by 7 bases and J by 1 base, with 14 bases left in between. CDR3 sequence reads: CASNRWTDSYEQYF. The CDR3 nucleotides are TGTGCCAGCAATCGCTGGACTGATTCCTACGAGCAGTACTTC.

This rearrangement joins TRBV28 to TRBJ2-3, with D possibly being TRBD2 (5 bases). This CDR3 is built from 17 residues. Trimming stripped 7 bases from V and 2 bases from J, with 22 bases between. CDR1 and CDR2 (germline): MDHEN, SYDVKM. The CDR3 DNA sequence: TGTGCCAGCACCTCCTTGACTGGCCAGCGGTTCACAGATACGCAGTATTTT. Translating gives CASTSLTGQRFTDTQYF.